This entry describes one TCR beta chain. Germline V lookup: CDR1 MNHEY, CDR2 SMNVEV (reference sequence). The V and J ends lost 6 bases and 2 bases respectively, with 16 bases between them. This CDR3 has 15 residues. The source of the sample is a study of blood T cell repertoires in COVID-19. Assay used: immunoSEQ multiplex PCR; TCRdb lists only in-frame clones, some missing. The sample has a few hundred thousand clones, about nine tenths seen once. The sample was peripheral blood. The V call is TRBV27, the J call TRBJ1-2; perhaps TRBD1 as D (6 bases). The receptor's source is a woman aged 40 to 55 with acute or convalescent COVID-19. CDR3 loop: CASSFTGNYNYGYTF. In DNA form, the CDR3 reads TGTGCCAGCAGCTTTACAGGGAACTACAACTATGGCTACACCTTC.